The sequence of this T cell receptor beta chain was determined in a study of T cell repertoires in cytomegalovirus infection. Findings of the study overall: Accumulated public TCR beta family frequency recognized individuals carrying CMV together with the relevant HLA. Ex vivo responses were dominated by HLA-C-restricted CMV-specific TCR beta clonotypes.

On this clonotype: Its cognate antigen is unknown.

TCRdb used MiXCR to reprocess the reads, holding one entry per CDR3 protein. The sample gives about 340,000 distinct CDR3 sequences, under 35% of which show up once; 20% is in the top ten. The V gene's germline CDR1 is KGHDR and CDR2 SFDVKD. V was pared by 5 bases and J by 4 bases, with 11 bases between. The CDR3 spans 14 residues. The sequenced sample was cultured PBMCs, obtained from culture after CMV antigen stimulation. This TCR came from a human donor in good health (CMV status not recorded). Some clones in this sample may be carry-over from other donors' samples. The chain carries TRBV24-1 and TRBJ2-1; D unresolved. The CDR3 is CATSGGIPYNEQFF. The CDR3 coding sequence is TGTGCCACCAGTGGAGGAATTCCGTACAATGAGCAGTTCTTC.